This TCR beta chain was documented in a study of cytomegalovirus exposure and HLA in healthy donors. Study observations and caveats: The majority of TCR sequences were rare, yet some public TCRs appeared in many donors.

Concerning this clone itself: Its matching antigen is unknown.

PCR was performed using 60 Vbeta and 13 Jbeta primers. Sequencing used immunoSEQ multiplex PCR; TCRdb keeps in-frame clones, though not all of them. The sample has about 130,000 clones, around 77% seen once. This TCR came from a male donor in good health and CMV-seropositive. Sequenced: PBMCs.

The CDR3 here is CASSETGEYGYTF. The CDR3 DNA sequence: TGTGCCAGCAGTGAAACAGGGGAATATGGCTACACCTTC. The chain combines TRBV6-1 with TRBJ1-2, with 7 bases fitting TRBD1. This CDR3 is 13 amino acids long. The V and J ends lost 2 bases and 5 bases, in that order; junction bases with no gene match: 2. The germline gives CDR1 MNHNS, CDR2 SASEGT.